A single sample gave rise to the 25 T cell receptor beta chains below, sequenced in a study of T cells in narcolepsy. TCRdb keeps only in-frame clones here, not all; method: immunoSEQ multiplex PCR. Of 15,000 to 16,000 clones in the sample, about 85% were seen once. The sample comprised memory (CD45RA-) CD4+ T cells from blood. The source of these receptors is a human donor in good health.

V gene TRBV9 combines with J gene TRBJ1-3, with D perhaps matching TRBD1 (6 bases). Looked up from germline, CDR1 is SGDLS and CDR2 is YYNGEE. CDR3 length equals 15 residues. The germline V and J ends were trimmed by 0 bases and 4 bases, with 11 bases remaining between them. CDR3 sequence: CASSVGWGAGNTIYF. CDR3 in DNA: TGTGCCAGCAGCGTAGGGTGGGGGGCAGGAAACACCATATATTTT.

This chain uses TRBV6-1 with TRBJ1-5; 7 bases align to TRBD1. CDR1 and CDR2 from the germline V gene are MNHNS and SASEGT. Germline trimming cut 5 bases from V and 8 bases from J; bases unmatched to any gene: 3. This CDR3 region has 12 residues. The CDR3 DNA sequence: TGTGCCAGCAGTCCCACAGGGGAGCCCCAGCATTTT. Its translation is CASSPTGEPQHF.

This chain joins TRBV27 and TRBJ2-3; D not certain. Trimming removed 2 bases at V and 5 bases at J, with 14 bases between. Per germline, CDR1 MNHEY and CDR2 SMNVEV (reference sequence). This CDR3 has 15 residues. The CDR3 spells CASSLRSGGRDTQYF. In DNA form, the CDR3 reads TGTGCCAGCAGTTTACGTAGTGGTGGGCGAGATACGCAGTATTTT.

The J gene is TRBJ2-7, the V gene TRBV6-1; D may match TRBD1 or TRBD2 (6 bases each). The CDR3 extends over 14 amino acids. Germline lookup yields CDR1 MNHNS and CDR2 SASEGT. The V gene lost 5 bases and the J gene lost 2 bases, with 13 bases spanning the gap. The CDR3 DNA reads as TGTGCCAGCAGTAGGGGGGACGGACCCTACGAGCAGTACTTC. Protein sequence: CASSRGDGPYEQYF.

CDR3 DNA: TGTGCCAGCAGCCAGCGGACCAGGGGGTTATTGAACACTGAAGCTTTCTTT. It is translated as CASSQRTRGLLNTEAFF. This rearrangement joins TRBV7-2 to TRBJ1-1, with 7 bases lining up with TRBD1. V was pared by 5 bases and J by 0 bases, with 12 bases of the junction left unmatched. The germline V gene has CDR1 SGHTA and CDR2 FQGNSA. The CDR3 is 17 amino acids.

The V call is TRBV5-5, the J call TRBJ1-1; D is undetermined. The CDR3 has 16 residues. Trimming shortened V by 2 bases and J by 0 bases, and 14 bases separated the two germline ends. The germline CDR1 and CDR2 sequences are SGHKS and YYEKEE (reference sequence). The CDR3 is CASSFRAGSMNTEAFF. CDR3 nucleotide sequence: TGTGCCAGCAGCTTTCGGGCAGGCTCCATGAACACTGAAGCTTTCTTT. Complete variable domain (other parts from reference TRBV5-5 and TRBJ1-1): DAGVTQSPTHLIKTRGQQVTLRCSPISGHKSVSWYQQVLGQGPQFIFQYYEKEERGRGNFPDRFSARQFPNYSSELNVNALLLGDSALYLCASSFRAGSMNTEAFFGQGTRLTVV.

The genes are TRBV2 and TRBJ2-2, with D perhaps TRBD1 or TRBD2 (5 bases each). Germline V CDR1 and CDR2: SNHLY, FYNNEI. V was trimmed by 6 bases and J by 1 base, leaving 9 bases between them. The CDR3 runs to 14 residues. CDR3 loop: CASRGTVNTGELFF. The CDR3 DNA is TGTGCCAGCAGAGGGACGGTGAACACCGGGGAGCTGTTTTTT.

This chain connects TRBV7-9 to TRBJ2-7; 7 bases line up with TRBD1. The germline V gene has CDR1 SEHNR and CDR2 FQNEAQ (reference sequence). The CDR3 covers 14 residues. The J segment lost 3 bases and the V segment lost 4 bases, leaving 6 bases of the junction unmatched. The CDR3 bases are TGTGCCAGCAGCTCAACGGGACAGAACTACGAGCAGTACTTC. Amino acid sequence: CASSSTGQNYEQYF. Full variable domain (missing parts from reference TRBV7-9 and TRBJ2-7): DTGVSQNPRHKITKRGQNVTFRCDPISEHNRLYWYRQTLGQGPEFLTYFQNEAQLEKSRLLSDRFSAERPKGSFSTLEIQRTEQGDSAMYLCASSSTGQNYEQYFGPGTRLTVT.

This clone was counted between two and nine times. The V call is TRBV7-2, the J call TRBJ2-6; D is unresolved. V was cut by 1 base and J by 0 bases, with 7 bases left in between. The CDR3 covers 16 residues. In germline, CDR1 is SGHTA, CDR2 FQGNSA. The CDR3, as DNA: TGTGCCAGCAGCTTAGGCCGTGTCTCTGGGGCCAACGTCCTGACTTTC. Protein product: CASSLGRVSGANVLTF.

For the CDR3, the DNA is TGTGCCAGCAAGTCCCAAGCAGGACCCTATGGCTACACCTTC. Encoded protein: CASKSQAGPYGYTF. J is TRBJ1-2 and V is TRBV6-5; D is undetermined. Germline values: CDR1 MNHEY, CDR2 SVGAGI. The CDR3 is made up of 14 amino acids. V was cut by 7 bases and J by 4 bases, with 16 bases left in between.

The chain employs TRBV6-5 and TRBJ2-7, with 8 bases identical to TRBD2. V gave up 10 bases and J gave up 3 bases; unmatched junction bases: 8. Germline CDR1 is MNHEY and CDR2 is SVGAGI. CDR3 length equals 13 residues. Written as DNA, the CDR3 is TGTGCCACACGAAGCGGGGGATACTACGAGCAGTACTTC. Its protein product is CATRSGGYYEQYF.

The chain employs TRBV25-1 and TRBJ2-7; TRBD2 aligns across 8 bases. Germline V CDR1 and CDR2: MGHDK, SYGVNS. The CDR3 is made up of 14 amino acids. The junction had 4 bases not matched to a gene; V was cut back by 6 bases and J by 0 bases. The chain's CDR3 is CASRGTSPSYEQYF. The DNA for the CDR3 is TGTGCCAGCAGGGGGACTAGTCCCTCCTACGAGCAGTACTTC.

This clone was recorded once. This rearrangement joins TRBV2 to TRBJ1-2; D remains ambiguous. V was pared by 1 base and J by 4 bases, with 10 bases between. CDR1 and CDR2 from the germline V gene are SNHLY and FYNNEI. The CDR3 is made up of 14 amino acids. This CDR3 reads CASSEDEGFYGYTF. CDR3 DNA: TGTGCCAGCAGTGAAGACGAGGGCTTCTATGGCTACACCTTC.

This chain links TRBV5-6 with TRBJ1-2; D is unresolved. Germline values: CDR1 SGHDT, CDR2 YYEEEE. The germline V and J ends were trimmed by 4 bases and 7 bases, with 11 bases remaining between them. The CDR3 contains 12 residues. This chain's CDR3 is CASSTRPSGYTF. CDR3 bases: TGTGCCAGCAGCACGCGGCCGTCTGGCTACACCTTC.

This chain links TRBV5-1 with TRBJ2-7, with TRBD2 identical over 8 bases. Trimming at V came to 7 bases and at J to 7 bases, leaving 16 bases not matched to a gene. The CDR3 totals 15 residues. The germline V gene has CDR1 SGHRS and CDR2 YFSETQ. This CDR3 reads CASGATSGGPREQYF. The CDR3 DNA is TGCGCCAGCGGGGCCACTAGCGGAGGTCCGAGGGAGCAGTACTTC.

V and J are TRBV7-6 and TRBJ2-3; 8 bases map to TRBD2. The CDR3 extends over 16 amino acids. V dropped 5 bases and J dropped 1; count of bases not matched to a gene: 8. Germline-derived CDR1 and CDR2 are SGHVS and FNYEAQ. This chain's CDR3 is CASSPRRGGGTDTQYF. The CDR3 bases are TGTGCCAGCAGCCCTAGACGGGGGGGAGGCACAGATACGCAGTATTTT.

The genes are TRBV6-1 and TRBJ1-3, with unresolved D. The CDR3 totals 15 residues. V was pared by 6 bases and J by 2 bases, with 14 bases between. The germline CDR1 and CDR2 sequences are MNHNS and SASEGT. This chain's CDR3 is CASRVGKLPGNTIYF. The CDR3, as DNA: TGTGCCAGCAGGGTAGGGAAACTCCCTGGAAACACCATATATTTT.

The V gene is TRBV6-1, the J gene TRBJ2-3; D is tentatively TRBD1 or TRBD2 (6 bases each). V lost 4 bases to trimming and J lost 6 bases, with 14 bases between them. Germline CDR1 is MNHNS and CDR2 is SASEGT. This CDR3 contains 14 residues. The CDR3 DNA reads TGTGCCAGCAGTGGGGGAACAGGGACTGATACGCAGTATTTT. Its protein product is CASSGGTGTDTQYF.

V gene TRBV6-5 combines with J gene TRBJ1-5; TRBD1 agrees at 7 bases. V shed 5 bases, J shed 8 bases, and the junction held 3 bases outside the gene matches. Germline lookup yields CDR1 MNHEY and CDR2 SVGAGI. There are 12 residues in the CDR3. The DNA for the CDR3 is TGTGCCAGCAGTCCCACAGGGGAGCCCCAGCATTTT. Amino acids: CASSPTGEPQHF.

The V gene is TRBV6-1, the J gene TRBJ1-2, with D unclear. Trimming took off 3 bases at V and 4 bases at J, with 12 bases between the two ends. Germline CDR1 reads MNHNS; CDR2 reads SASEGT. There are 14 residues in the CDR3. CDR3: CASSETRTGYGYTF. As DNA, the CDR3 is TGTGCCAGCAGTGAGACAAGGACGGGCTATGGCTACACCTTC.

The CDR3 DNA sequence: TGTGCCAGCAGGGGGCAGGGGGCTGGCTATGGCTACACCTTC. Translated, it gives CASRGQGAGYGYTF. V is TRBV4-2 and J is TRBJ1-2; 8 bases are a match to TRBD1. Germline CDR1 LGHNA, CDR2 YNFKEQ. The V and J ends lost 6 bases and 4 bases, in that order; junction bases with no gene match: 7. This CDR3 region has 14 residues.

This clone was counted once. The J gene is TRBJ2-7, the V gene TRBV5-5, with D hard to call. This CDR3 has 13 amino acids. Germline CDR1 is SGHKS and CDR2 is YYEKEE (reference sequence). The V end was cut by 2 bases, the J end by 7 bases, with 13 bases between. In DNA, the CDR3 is TGTGCCAGCAGCTTCGCCCCTGAGAGTGAGCAGTACTTC. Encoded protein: CASSFAPESEQYF. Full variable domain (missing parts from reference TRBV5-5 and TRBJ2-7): DAGVTQSPTHLIKTRGQQVTLRCSPISGHKSVSWYQQVLGQGPQFIFQYYEKEERGRGNFPDRFSARQFPNYSSELNVNALLLGDSALYLCASSFAPESEQYFGPGTRLTVT.

CDR3 in DNA: TGCAGTGCCCCATTCAGGGCTGAAGCTTTCTTT. This translates into CSAPFRAEAFF. The chain recombines TRBV20-1 with TRBJ1-1, with a tentative D call TRBD1 (5 bases). CDR1 and CDR2 (germline): DFQATT, SNEGSKA (reference sequence). Trimming removed 6 bases at V and 6 bases at J, with 11 bases between. CDR3 length: 11 amino acids.

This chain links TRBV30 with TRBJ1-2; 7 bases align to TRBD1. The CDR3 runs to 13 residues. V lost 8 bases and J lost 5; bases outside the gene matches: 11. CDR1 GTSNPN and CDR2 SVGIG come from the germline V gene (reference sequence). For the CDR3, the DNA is TGTGCCCGCCTCCGGGACAGCTTTTATGGCTACACCTTC. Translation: CARLRDSFYGYTF.

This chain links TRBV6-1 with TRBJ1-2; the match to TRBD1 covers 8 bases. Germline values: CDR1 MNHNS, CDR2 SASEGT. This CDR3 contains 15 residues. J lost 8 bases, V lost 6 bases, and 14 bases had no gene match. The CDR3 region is CASRRQVQGARGYTF. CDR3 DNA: TGTGCCAGCAGGAGACAGGTCCAGGGGGCACGCGGCTACACCTTC.